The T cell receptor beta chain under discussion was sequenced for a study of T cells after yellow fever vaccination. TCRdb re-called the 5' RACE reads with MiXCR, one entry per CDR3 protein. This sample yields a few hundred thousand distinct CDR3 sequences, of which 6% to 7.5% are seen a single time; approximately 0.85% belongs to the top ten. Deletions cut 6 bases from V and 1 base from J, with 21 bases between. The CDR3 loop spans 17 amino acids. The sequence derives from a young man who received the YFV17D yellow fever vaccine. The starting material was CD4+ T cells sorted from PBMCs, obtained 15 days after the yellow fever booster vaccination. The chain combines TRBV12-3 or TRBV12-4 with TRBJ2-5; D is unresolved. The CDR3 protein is CASRPNGRIPGQETQYF. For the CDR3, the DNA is TGTGCCAGCAGGCCAAATGGACGGATCCCTGGCCAAGAGACCCAGTACTTC.